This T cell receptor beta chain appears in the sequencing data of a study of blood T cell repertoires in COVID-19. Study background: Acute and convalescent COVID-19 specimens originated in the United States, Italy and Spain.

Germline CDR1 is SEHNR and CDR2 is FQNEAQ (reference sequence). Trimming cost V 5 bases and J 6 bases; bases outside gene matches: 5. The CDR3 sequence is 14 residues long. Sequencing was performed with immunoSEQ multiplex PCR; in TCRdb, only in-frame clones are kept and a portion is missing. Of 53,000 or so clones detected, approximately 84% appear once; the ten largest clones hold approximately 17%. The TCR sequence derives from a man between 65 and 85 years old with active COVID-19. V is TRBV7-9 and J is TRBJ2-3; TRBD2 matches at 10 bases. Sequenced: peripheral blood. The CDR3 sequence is CASSLSGRSDTQYF. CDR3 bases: TGTGCCAGCAGCCTTAGCGGGAGGAGTGATACGCAGTATTTT.